Given below is one T cell receptor beta chain in context. Its antigen specificity is not known. Per-base quality was not reported, and no clone a single base away is much larger than it. TCRdb names Illumina NovaSeq 6000 as the instrument used. TCRalpha and TCRbeta cDNA libraries were constructed by 5'RACE with constant-segment primers, with sample barcodes and unique molecular identifiers being introduced. Trizol reagent was used to extract RNA from every sample. The libraries were amplified in two PCR steps, and the second step added a second sample barcode and Illumina TruSeq adapters. Sequencing of libraries was performed on an Illumina NovaSeq with 2 x 150 bp paired-end reads. In the original analysis: With migec v1.2.7, reads were demultiplexed and then collapsed into UMI-guided consensus sequences. With mixcr v2.1.11, UMI consensuses were aligned to TRA and TRB V and J templates and assembled into clonotypes. A clonotype was counted as expanded or contracted only if both edgeR and NoisET called the change significant, with noise models trained on biological replicates. edgeR calls used a false discovery rate-adjusted p below 0.01 and a log2 fold-change threshold of 1. PCA with hierarchical clustering of max-normalized trajectories of the 1000 most abundant clonotypes was used as exploratory dynamics analysis. Separately sequenced CD4+ and CD8+ repertoires were used to assign a CD4 or CD8 phenotype to each responding clone. TCRdb reworked the public reads: Q25 trimming with fastp, MiXCR clone assembly, productive beta chains retained. CDR3 protein duplicates are merged, each entry listing the most common genes and DNA. What appears here as the V and J calls and clone size reflects TCRdb's work, not the paper's. This sample holds hundreds of thousands of distinct CDR3 sequences; about a fifth were observed only once. In total, the top ten clones hold about an eighth of the sample.

The germline V gene sets CDR1 to SGHRS and CDR2 to YFSETQ. V is clipped by 0 bases and J by 5 bases, and the sequence between their germline boundaries is 13 bases long. The CDR3 numbers 15 residues from cysteine through phenylalanine. The CDR3 DNA has 45 bases and is translated from base 1. Ficoll-Paque density gradient centrifugation was used to isolate PBMCs. The sample originates from a study of T-cell memory formation after mild COVID-19 (TCRdb year 2021). Concerning the study at large: Most TCR sequence clusters were specific to one of the two donors. In a couple of donors, T-cell clones that expanded and contracted after mild COVID-19 were tracked by sequencing TCRalpha and TCRbeta repertoires over time. Two young, previously healthy adult volunteers, one female and one male, were included in the cohort. Points the paper makes about the study in general: The study covered only a couple of mild cases, and larger cohorts including severe cases with pre-infection samples were considered necessary. Clones that contracted from day 15 to 85 showed balanced CD4/CD8 phenotypes, whereas a second wave of clones that expanded from day 15 to 37 leaned towards CD4+. Contracting CD4+ clones were found mainly in CM and EM memory subsets, while CD8+ clones were enriched in EMRA. The detection of some responding clones in pre-infection memory suggests that pre-existing cross-reactive memory T cells joined the SARS-CoV-2 response. SARS-CoV-2 specificity of the second-wave clones peaking on day 37 was not confirmed.

The chain joins TRBV5-1 to TRBJ2-3; no D gene can be assigned with confidence. This receptor was taken from an adult woman who had mild COVID-19 (a few samples of this study predate the infection). The sample titles of this study are shuffled in the database, so cell type and time point are left out; the donor was told from shared clones. Sequenced material: PBMCs or a T cell subset sorted from them (not recorded which). CDR3 protein: CASSLGSSMEDTQYF. The DNA sequence follows: TGCGCCAGCAGCTTGGGATCGTCAATGGAAGATACGCAGTATTTT.